The following is a TCR beta chain sequence with its context. Germline lookup yields CDR1 SGHTA and CDR2 FQGTGA. Trimming shortened V by 2 bases and J by 5 bases, and 22 bases separated the two germline ends. The CDR3 contains 18 residues. This entry belongs to a study of T cell responses to AZD1222 COVID-19 vaccine. Measured with immunoSEQ multiplex PCR; TCRdb has only the in-frame clones, and not every one. The table lists approximately 100,000 clones, approximately 88% of them singletons. Sequenced material: peripheral blood, taken on day 0 of AZD1222 vaccination. The source of this sequence is an adult in good health. V is TRBV7-3 and J is TRBJ2-1; tentatively, D is TRBD1 (6 bases). The CDR3 protein is CASSLLGAGAETDNEQFF. CDR3 DNA sequence: TGTGCCAGCAGCTTATTGGGGGCAGGGGCCGAAACTGACAATGAGCAGTTCTTC.